This paragraph reports one T cell receptor beta chain. Antigen specificity is unknown. Primers: 60 Vbeta forward and 13 Jbeta reverse. Data came from immunoSEQ multiplex PCR; TCRdb stores just in-frame clones and leaves some out. The data contain under 300,000 clones, over 70% of them seen just once; the ten biggest clones take up 8%. The data originate from a study of cytomegalovirus exposure and HLA in healthy donors. Study in general: Tens of millions of unique TCRs, all from HLA-typed donors, were included in an early release of the data. General study points: V- and J-gene trimming of TCR beta was linked (in a later analysis) to a missense DCLRE1C variant. The study recorded around 160 TCR beta chains that were cytomegalovirus-associated.

The receptor was isolated from a woman aged 55-70 years in good health and CMV-seropositive. The sample comprised PBMCs.

The CDR3 loop reads CASSGRVAGGGFGSTDTQYF. The CDR3 DNA reads TGTGCCAGCAGTGGAAGGGTAGCGGGAGGAGGATTTGGTAGCACAGATACGCAGTATTTT. The V call is TRBV2, the J call TRBJ2-3; TRBD2 aligns across 10 bases. Trimming cost V 4 bases and J 0 bases; bases outside gene matches: 16. Germline CDR1 SNHLY, CDR2 FYNNEI. CDR3 length equals 20 residues. Full variable domain (rest looked up from reference TRBV2 and TRBJ2-3): EPEVTQTPSHQVTQMGQEVILRCVPISNHLYFYWYRQILGQKVEFLVSFYNNEISEKSEIFDDQFSVERPDGSNFTLKIRSTKLEDSAMYFCASSGRVAGGGFGSTDTQYFGPGTRLTVL.